The clone carrying this TCR beta chain was detected a few times. As yet, its antigen is unknown. TCRdb re-called the 5' RACE reads with MiXCR, one entry per CDR3 protein. The table lists around 500,000 distinct CDR3 sequences, 21% of them singletons. The sample comes from a study of T cells after yellow fever vaccination. Broader study findings: Post-booster repertoires contained most primary-vaccination clones again (approximately 95% CD4, around 89% CD8).

Trimming removed 4 bases from V and 7 bases from J, with 17 bases in between. CDR1 and CDR2 (germline): LNHDA, SQIVND (reference sequence). CDR3 length: 14 residues. The receptor comes from a young man who received the YFV17D yellow fever vaccine. The sample consisted of PBMCs, taken roughly 20 days after the first yellow fever vaccination. The V gene is TRBV19, the J gene TRBJ2-7; TRBD2 is a possible D gene (6 bases). The DNA of the CDR3 is TGTGCCAGTAGTAGGGACTCACGACGCGGGGAGCAGTACTTC. This codes for CASSRDSRRGEQYF.